The 19 T cell receptor beta chains reported below all come from one sample, sequenced in a study of blood T cell repertoires in COVID-19. The assay was immunoSEQ multiplex PCR, and TCRdb's table has in-frame clones only and misses some. In the table there are around 350,000 clones, approximately 86% of which are singletons. The sequenced sample was peripheral blood. The source is a human donor in a cohort sampled during active COVID-19.

In its sample, this clone was seen once. The chain employs TRBV18 and TRBJ2-3; 9 nucleotides align to TRBD2. The CDR3 is 15 residues long. Germline loops: CDR1 KGHSH, CDR2 LQKENI. Unmatched junction bases numbered 10, after V lost 10 bases and J lost 2 bases. CDR3 loop: CATSASGGTTDTQYF. The DNA of the CDR3 is TGTGCCACCTCTGCGAGCGGGGGGACCACAGATACGCAGTATTTT.

The gene calls are TRBV3-1 (or the pseudogene TRBV3-2) and TRBJ2-7; the D gene is possibly TRBD2 (5 bases). The CDR3 has 17 residues. From germline, CDR1 is LGHDT and CDR2 YNNKEL (reference sequence). V was trimmed by 3 bases and J by 1 base, leaving 19 bases between them. The CDR3 protein is CASSQQYPRGLSYEQYF. DNA for the CDR3: TGTGCCAGCAGCCAGCAATACCCTCGAGGGCTTTCCTACGAGCAGTACTTC.

This clone came up a few times. The sample contains more than one DNA sequence encoding this CDR3. This chain uses TRBV19 with TRBJ2-1, with 9 bases aligning to TRBD2. The CDR3 sequence is 14 residues long. Germline values: CDR1 LNHDA, CDR2 SQIVND (reference sequence). Unmatched junction bases numbered 7, after V lost 6 bases and J lost 7 bases. CDR3 protein: CASSPGLAVNEQFF. CDR3 in DNA: TGTGCCAGTAGCCCGGGACTAGCTGTTAATGAGCAGTTCTTC.

The rearrangement uses TRBV19 and TRBJ2-2; tentative D call: TRBD2 (6 bases). V shed 5 bases and J shed 6 bases, with 7 bases lying between them. CDR3 length equals 12 residues. Germline values: CDR1 LNHDA, CDR2 SQIVND (reference sequence). CDR3 in amino acids: CASSSGAGELFF. The CDR3 DNA is TGTGCCAGTAGTTCGGGAGCCGGGGAGCTGTTTTTT.

The chain employs TRBV19 and TRBJ1-3, with D perhaps matching TRBD1 (5 bases). This CDR3 spans 16 amino acids. CDR1 and CDR2 from the germline V gene are LNHDA and SQIVND (reference sequence). The ends were cut back, 8 bases at V and 2 bases at J, with 19 bases in the middle. The CDR3 protein is CASSQDPLLAGNTIYF. Here the CDR3 DNA reads TGTGCCAGTTCACAGGATCCGCTTCTAGCTGGAAACACCATATATTTT.

This clone has only a few counts. The CDR3 sequence is CASRGRGSGYSNQPQHF. CDR3 bases: TGTGCCAGCAGGGGCAGGGGGTCAGGGTATAGCAATCAGCCCCAGCATTTT. The chain is built from TRBV2 and TRBJ1-5; TRBD1 matches 7 bases. Germline values: CDR1 SNHLY, CDR2 FYNNEI. V shed 6 bases, J shed 0 bases, and the junction held 11 bases outside the gene matches. The CDR3 is 17 residues long.

The rearrangement joins TRBV27 to TRBJ1-3; D gene uncertain. Trimming stripped 2 bases from V and 7 bases from J, with 6 bases between. The germline V gene encodes CDR1 MNHEY and CDR2 SMNVEV (reference sequence). The CDR3 contains 12 residues. The CDR3 DNA is TGTGCCAGCAGTTTAGAACAGAACACCATATATTTT. It codes for CASSLEQNTIYF.

This clone was seen a handful of times. V and J are TRBV19 and TRBJ1-5; D gene uncertain. The V end was cut by 6 bases, the J end by 4 bases, with 10 bases between. Germline V gives CDR1 LNHDA, CDR2 SQIVND (reference sequence). The CDR3 spans 13 residues. The CDR3 loop is CASRLGGNQPQHF. The CDR3 region has the DNA TGTGCCAGTAGGTTGGGAGGAAATCAGCCCCAGCATTTT.

The rearrangement links TRBV3-1 (or the pseudogene TRBV3-2) to TRBJ1-1, with 8 nucleotides matching TRBD1. This CDR3 comprises 14 residues. With 0 bases clipped from V and 7 bases from J, the junction kept 4 bases outside the gene matches. Germline lookup yields CDR1 LGHDT and CDR2 YNNKEL (reference sequence). CDR3 loop: CASSQDSQGGEAFF. Here the CDR3 DNA reads TGTGCCAGCAGCCAAGACTCACAGGGGGGTGAAGCTTTCTTT.

J is TRBJ1-5 and V is TRBV18; 7 nucleotides line up with TRBD1. Germline lookup yields CDR1 KGHSH and CDR2 LQKENI. V shed 6 bases, J shed 5 bases, and the junction held 7 bases outside the gene matches. The CDR3 totals 14 residues. In DNA form, the CDR3 reads TGTGCCAGCTCGTACGACAGGGCCCATCAGCCCCAGCATTTT. Translating gives CASSYDRAHQPQHF.

The chain employs TRBV5-4 and TRBJ2-3; 8 bases line up with TRBD2. Germline V gene lookup returns CDR1 SGHNT and CDR2 YYREEE (reference sequence). The CDR3 extends over 14 amino acids. The ends lost 4 bases at V and 6 bases at J; junction bases unmatched: 7. In DNA form, the CDR3 reads TGTGCCAGCAGCAAGGGACTAGTAGGGGATACGCAGTATTTT. Its translation is CASSKGLVGDTQYF. Combining the CDR3 with reference TRBV5-4 and TRBJ2-3 gives the whole variable domain ETGVTQSPTHLIKTRGQQVTLRCSSQSGHNTVSWYQQALGQGPQFIFQYYREEENGRGNFPPRFSGLQFPNYSSELNVNALELDDSALYLCASSKGLVGDTQYFGPGTRLTVL.

This chain joins TRBV3-1 (or the pseudogene TRBV3-2) and TRBJ2-7; TRBD1 matches 8 bases. The germline CDR1 and CDR2 sequences are LGHDT and YNNKEL (reference sequence). With 4 bases clipped from V and 7 bases from J, the junction kept 9 bases outside the gene matches. This CDR3 has 14 amino acids. The chain's CDR3 is CASSPPDRVGEQYF. As DNA, the CDR3 is TGTGCCAGCAGCCCACCGGACAGGGTGGGGGAGCAGTACTTC.

This clone appeared a single time. The chain links TRBV4-1 to TRBJ2-3, with D possibly being TRBD2 (6 bases). Trimming cost V 2 bases and J 2 bases, with 11 bases left between them. CDR1 is MGHRA and CDR2 is YSYEKL in the germline V gene. The CDR3 is made up of 15 amino acids. DNA of the CDR3: TGCGCCAGCAGCCAAACGGGACTTTTCACAGATACGCAGTATTTT. Its translation is CASSQTGLFTDTQYF.

The V gene is TRBV12-3 or TRBV12-4, the J gene TRBJ1-1; D gene unclear. Trimming cost V 6 bases and J 1 base, with 9 bases left between them. The CDR3 totals 13 residues. The DNA for the CDR3 is TGTGCCAGCAGGGGCGCGGGGAACACTGAAGCTTTCTTT. This sequence encodes CASRGAGNTEAFF.

The V call is TRBV7-9, the J call TRBJ2-7; TRBD1 might be the D (5 bases). The CDR3 totals 14 residues. V was pared by 1 base and J by 3 bases, with 10 bases between. Germline V gives CDR1 SEHNR, CDR2 FQNEAQ (reference sequence). CDR3 DNA: TGTGCCAGCAGCTTAGAGGGGTTCCTCTACGAGCAGTACTTC. Translation gives CASSLEGFLYEQYF. Full variable domain (missing parts from reference TRBV7-9 and TRBJ2-7): DTGVSQNPRHKITKRGQNVTFRCDPISEHNRLYWYRQTLGQGPEFLTYFQNEAQLEKSRLLSDRFSAERPKGSFSTLEIQRTEQGDSAMYLCASSLEGFLYEQYFGPGTRLTVT.

The chain recombines TRBV9 with TRBJ2-3; maybe TRBD2 (5 bases). The CDR3 covers 14 residues. Deletions cut 3 bases from V and 5 bases from J, with 13 bases between. Per germline, CDR1 SGDLS and CDR2 YYNGEE. The CDR3 spells CASSGGLEVDTQYF. The CDR3 coding sequence is TGTGCCAGCAGCGGAGGGCTCGAGGTAGATACGCAGTATTTT. Supplemented by reference TRBV9 and TRBJ2-3, the full variable domain reads DSGVTQTPKHLITATGQRVTLRCSPRSGDLSVYWYQQSLDQGLQFLIQYYNGEERAKGNILERFSAQQFPDLHSELNLSSLELGDSALYFCASSGGLEVDTQYFGPGTRLTVL.

This rearrangement joins TRBV28 to TRBJ1-1; TRBD1 might be the D (5 bases). Germline V gives CDR1 MDHEN, CDR2 SYDVKM. The ends were cut back, 2 bases at V and 4 bases at J, with 20 bases in the middle. The CDR3 runs 17 residues. CDR3 sequence (DNA): TGTGCCAGCAGTTTACCCGGGGGAGTGGGTCATCGCACTGAAGCTTTCTTT. It is translated as CASSLPGGVGHRTEAFF.

This chain links TRBV9 with TRBJ1-1; 7 bases map to TRBD1. Trimming took 4 bases from V and 5 from J; bases not matched to a gene: 17. The CDR3 has 17 residues. Germline CDR1 reads SGDLS; CDR2 reads YYNGEE. The CDR3 loop is CASSPYSTGTVRTEAFF. DNA for the CDR3: TGTGCCAGCAGCCCATATTCTACCGGGACAGTGAGGACTGAAGCTTTCTTT.

The rearrangement joins TRBV5-6 to TRBJ1-2; weak D call: TRBD1 (6 bases). Trimming stripped 5 bases from V and 4 bases from J, with 12 bases between. This CDR3 has 13 residues. Germline V lookup: CDR1 SGHDT, CDR2 YYEEEE. CDR3 loop: CASSLTGTYGYTF. CDR3 DNA: TGTGCCAGCAGTTTGACAGGAACCTATGGCTACACCTTC.